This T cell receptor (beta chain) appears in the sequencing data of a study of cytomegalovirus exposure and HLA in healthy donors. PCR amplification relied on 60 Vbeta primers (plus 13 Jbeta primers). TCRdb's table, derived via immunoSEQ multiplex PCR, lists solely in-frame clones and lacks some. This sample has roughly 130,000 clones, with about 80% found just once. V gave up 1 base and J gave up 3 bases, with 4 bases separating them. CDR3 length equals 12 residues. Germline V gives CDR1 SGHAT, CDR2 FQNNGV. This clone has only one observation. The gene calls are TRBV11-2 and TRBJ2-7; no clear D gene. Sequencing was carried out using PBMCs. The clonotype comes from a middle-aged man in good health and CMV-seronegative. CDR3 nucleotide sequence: TGTGCCAGCAGCTTAGCCGGCTACGAGCAGTACTTC. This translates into CASSLAGYEQYF. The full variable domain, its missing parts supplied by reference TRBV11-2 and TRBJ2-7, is EAGVAQSPRYKIIEKRQSVAFWCNPISGHATLYWYQQILGQGPKLLIQFQNNGVVDDSQLPKDRFSAERLKGVDSTLKIQPAKLEDSAVYLCASSLAGYEQYFGPGTRLTVT.